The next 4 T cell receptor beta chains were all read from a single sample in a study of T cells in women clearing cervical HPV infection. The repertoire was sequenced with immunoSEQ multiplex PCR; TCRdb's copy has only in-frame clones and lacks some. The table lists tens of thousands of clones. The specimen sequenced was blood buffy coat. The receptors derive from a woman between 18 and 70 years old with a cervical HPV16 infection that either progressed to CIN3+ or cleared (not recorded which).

The CDR3 is CASKGLAGTYEQFF. Incomplete CDR3 DNA: TGTGCCAGCAAAGGACTAGCGGGTACTTATGAG. The chain recombines TRBV18 with TRBJ2-1, with 11 bases matching TRBD2. The missing CDR3 end, 3 residues past where the read stops, is filled in from the germline J gene. V lost 8 bases, J lost 8 bases, and 8 bases stayed unmatched. This CDR3 spans 14 amino acids. Germline values: CDR1 KGHSH, CDR2 LQKENI. The full variable domain, in which reference TRBV18 and TRBJ2-1 provide the parts outside the CDR3, is NAGVMQNPRHLVRRRGQEARLRCSPMKGHSHVYWYRQLPEEGLKFMVYLQKENIIDESGMPKERFSAEFPKEGPSILRIQQVVRGDSAAYFCASKGLAGTYEQFFGPGTRLTVL.

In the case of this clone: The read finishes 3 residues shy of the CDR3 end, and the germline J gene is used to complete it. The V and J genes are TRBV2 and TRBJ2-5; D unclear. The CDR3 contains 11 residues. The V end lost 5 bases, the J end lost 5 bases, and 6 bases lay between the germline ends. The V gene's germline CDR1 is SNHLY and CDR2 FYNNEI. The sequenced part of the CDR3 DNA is TGTGCCAGCAGTAGTGGCGAGACC. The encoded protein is CASSSGET. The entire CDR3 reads CASSSGETQYF.

The sequenced CDR3 bases are TGTGCCAGCAGCACCCTAGCGGGGGTCAAAGAGACC. Translation gives CASSTLAGVKET. The CDR3 as a whole reads CASSTLAGVKETQYF. The chain joins TRBV13 to TRBJ2-5, with 10 bases lining up with TRBD2. Coverage ceases 3 residues before the CDR3 finishes, and the germline J gene fills in the end. The CDR3 consists of 15 residues. Trimming at V came to 5 bases and at J to 3 bases, leaving 6 bases not matched to a gene. Germline V gene data show CDR1 as PRHDT and CDR2 as FYEKMQ (reference sequence).

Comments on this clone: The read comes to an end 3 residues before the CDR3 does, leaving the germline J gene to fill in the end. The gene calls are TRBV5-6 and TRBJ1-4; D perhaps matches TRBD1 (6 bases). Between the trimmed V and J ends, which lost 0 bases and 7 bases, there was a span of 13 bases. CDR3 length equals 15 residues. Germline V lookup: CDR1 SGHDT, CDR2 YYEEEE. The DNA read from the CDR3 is TGTGCCAGCAGCTTGGCCCGGGCAGGGGCTGAAAAA. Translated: CASSLARAGAEK. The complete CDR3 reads CASSLARAGAEKLFF.